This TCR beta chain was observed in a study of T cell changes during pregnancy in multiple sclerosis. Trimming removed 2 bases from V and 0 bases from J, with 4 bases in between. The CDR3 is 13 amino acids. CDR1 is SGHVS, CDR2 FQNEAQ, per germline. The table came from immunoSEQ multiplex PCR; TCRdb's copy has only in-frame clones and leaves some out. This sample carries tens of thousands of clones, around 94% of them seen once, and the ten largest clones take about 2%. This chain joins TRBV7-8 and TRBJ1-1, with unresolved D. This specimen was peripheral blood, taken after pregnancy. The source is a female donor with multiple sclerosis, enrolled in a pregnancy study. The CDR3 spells CASSLTLNTEAFF. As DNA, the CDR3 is TGTGCCAGCAGCTTAACATTGAACACTGAAGCTTTCTTT. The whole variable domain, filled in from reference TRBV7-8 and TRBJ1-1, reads GAGVSQSPRYKVAKRGQDVALRCDPISGHVSLFWYQQALGQGPEFLTYFQNEAQLDKSGLPSDRFFAERPEGSVSTLKIQRTQQEDSAVYLCASSLTLNTEAFFGQGTRLTVV.